This T cell receptor beta chain came from a study of blood T cells in healthy people across ages. Across the whole study: Per every two T cells, about one barcoded beta molecule was captured by template switching.

Trimming pared 4 bases from V and 4 bases from J, leaving 18 bases between. CDR1 and CDR2 from the germline V gene are SGHVS and FQNEAQ. There are 16 residues in the CDR3. Alongside a J-beta primer mix, a sample-barcoded 5' primer served in a second PCR lasting roughly 7 to 12 cycles. MiXCR, applied by TCRdb to the 5' RACE reads, yields one record per CDR3 protein. This table holds 700,000 or so distinct CDR3 sequences, about 20% found once. This chain joins TRBV7-8 and TRBJ2-3; D gene unclear. The TCR originated in a man between 65 and 85 years old in good health. Specimen: blood. The CDR3 DNA follows: TGTGCCAGCAGCTCACGCAACAGTTATTATCCAGATACGCAGTATTTT. Encoded protein: CASSSRNSYYPDTQYF.